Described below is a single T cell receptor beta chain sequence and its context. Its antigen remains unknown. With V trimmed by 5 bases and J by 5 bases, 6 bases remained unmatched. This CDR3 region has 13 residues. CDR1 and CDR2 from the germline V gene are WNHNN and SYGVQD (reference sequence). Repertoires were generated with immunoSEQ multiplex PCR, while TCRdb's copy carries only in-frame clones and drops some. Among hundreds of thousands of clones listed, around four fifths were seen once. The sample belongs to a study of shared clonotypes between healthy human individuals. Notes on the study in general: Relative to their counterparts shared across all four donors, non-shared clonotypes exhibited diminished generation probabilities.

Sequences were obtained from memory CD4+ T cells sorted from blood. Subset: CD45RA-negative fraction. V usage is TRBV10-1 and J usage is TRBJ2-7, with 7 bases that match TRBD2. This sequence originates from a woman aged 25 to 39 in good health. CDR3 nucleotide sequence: TGCGCCAGCAGTCGGACTAGGGTCGACGAGCAGTACTTC. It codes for CASSRTRVDEQYF.